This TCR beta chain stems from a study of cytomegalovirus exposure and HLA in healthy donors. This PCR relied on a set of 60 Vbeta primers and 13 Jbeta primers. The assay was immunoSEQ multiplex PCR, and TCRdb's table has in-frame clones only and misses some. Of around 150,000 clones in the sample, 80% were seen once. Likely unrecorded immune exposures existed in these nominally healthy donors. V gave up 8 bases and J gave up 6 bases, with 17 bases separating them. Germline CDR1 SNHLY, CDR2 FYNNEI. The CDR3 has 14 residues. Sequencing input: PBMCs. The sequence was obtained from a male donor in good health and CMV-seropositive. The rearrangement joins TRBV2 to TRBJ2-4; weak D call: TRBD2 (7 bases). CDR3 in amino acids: CASGSGRGLNIQYF. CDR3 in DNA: TGTGCCAGCGGGTCGGGGAGGGGGTTAAACATTCAGTACTTC.